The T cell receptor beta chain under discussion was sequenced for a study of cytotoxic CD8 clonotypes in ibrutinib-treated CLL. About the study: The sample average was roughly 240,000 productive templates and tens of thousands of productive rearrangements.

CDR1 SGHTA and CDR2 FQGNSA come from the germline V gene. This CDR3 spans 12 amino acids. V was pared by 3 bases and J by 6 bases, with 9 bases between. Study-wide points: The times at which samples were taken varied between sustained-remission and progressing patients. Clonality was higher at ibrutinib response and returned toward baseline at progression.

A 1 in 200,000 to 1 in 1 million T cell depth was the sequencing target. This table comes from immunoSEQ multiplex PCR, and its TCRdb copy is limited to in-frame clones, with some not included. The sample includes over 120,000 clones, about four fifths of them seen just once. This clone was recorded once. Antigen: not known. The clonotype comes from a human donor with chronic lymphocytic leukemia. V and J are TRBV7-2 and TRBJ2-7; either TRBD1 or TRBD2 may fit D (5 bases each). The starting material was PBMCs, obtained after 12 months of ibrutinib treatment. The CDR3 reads CASSFEGREQYF. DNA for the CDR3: TGTGCCAGCAGCTTCGAGGGACGCGAGCAGTACTTC.